Sequencing of this T cell receptor beta chain was carried out in a study of blood T cells in healthy people across ages (dated by TCRdb to 2014 to 2015). Describing the broader study: Template switching captured roughly one uniquely barcoded TCR beta cDNA molecule per two T cells in model experiments. To avoid experimental bias, donors of different ages were spread randomly across the sequencing lanes. The study measured age-related changes in TCR beta repertoire diversity using deep sequencing normalized with unique cDNA molecular identifiers. Four age groups were formed from the donors: young (average 16 years), middle-aged (approximately 40), aged (approximately 60) and long-lived (roughly 88). For two donors (one aged 18 to 30 and one aged 80 or older), the study analyzed two additional independent replicas of 1 million unique cDNA reads from the same blood draw.

Receptor libraries were prepared by 5' RACE. A second PCR of roughly 7 to 11 cycles was performed with a sample-barcoded 5' primer and a J-beta primer mix. A template-switch 5' adaptor carrying 12 random nucleotides introduced a unique molecular identifier onto each TCR beta cDNA molecule. Each sample yielded at least 2.5 million CDR3-containing paired-end reads. All of the RNA was converted into first-strand cDNA using the Mint cDNA synthesis kit, with a TRBC-specific oligonucleotide serving as the primer. Following uracil-DNA glycosylase treatment, all cDNA underwent a first 18-cycle PCR with the universal primers M1SS and BC2_uni_R. As for the original processing: Normalization of each sample was performed by random selection of 1 million high-quality reads, each carrying a distinct molecular identifier. Instead of being binned into consensus sequences, reads with shared molecular identifiers were discarded. MiTCR, run with a Q25 quality threshold and the strictest error-elimination algorithm, handled CDR3 identification, clonotype clustering and error correction. Lower-bound total TCR beta diversity was estimated with a nonparametric unseen species model using Euler transformation. The public reads were quality trimmed at Q25 with fastp and then assembled into clones with MiXCR by TCRdb, keeping productive beta chains. Under each unique CDR3 protein, matching rows form one entry showing the most common genes and DNA. None of the V and J calls come from the authors' own analysis; TCRdb made them. The sample table holds around 2 million distinct CDR3 sequences, of which roughly two fifths were seen once. Jointly, the top ten make up more than 20% of the sample.

In this sample, this clonotype turned up once. Its cognate antigen has yet to be identified. The junction shows a germline mismatch at one end, possibly a read error. The donors were 40 or so Caucasian individuals from Russia, aged roughly 6 to 90 years, who were systemically healthy. Each donor gave roughly 9.5 milliliters of peripheral blood, collected into EDTA-treated Vacutainer tubes. Ficoll-Paque density-gradient centrifugation was used to isolate PBMCs, with at least 7 million per sample. Trizol reagent was used to extract total RNA from the PBMCs, yielding at least 5.5 micrograms per sample. Naive CD45RAhigh/CD27high T cell percentages were measured by flow cytometry on a PBMC aliquot from every donor. Via the germline V gene, CDR1 is SGHTA and CDR2 FQGNSA. Its CDR3 holds 17 amino acids, cysteine through phenylalanine. The only DNA kept is the CDR3, 51 bases in frame from the first base. The study at large found these results: Compared with the aged group, more naive CD4+ T cells, fewer expanded clones and increased TCR diversity were shown by the long-lived group, suggesting age selection. The percentage of naive T cells measured by flow cytometry correlated strongly with observed TCR beta diversity. The CMV infection status of donors was not known, potentially confounding age-related changes in expanded clonotypes. Observed TCR beta diversity per million T cells fell roughly linearly with age, and a significant reduction was already apparent by age around 44. Estimates of total diversity based on one million sequenced T cells were regarded as lower bounds and as underestimates. Since profiling was done on bulk unsorted PBMCs, naive and antigen-experienced compartments could not be conclusively compared.

Sequenced: blood. The clonotype originates from a human donor in good health. The chain uses TRBV7-2 and TRBJ1-2; TRBD1 is a possible D gene, resting on 6 matching bases. The CDR3 loop reads CAGSLAGGPSANYGYTF. The bases read TGTGCCGGCAGCTTAGCCGGGGGGCCTTCAGCTAACTATGGCTACACCTTC.